Below are 14 T cell receptor beta chains sequenced from a single sample in a study of blood T cell repertoires in COVID-19. This table comes from immunoSEQ multiplex PCR, and its TCRdb copy is limited to in-frame clones, with some not included. The repertoire holds approximately 210,000 clones, with 65% to 85% as singletons. Sequencing was done on a sample of peripheral blood. These receptor sequences come from a man between 50 and 59 years old with active or convalescent COVID-19.

This sequence joins TRBV30 and TRBJ2-7; possibly TRBD1 for D (6 bases). CDR1 and CDR2 from the germline V gene are GTSNPN and SVGIG (reference sequence). There are 16 residues in the CDR3. V was cut by 3 bases and J by 2 bases, with 20 bases left in between. The CDR3 nucleotides are TGTGCCTGGAGCCCGTGGGCGTCGGGACAACCCTACGAGCAGTACTTC. Its protein product is CAWSPWASGQPYEQYF.

The V gene is TRBV6-2 or TRBV6-3, the J gene TRBJ1-1; no reliable D call. V shed 2 bases and J shed 3 bases, with 16 bases lying between them. The CDR3 spans 16 residues. Germline V lookup: CDR1 MNHEY, CDR2 SVGEGT. CDR3 DNA sequence: TGTGCCAGCAGTTACCCCTCCGGAGGGCGGGACACTGAAGCTTTCTTT. Residues: CASSYPSGGRDTEAFF.

The gene calls are TRBV4-1 and TRBJ2-5, with 9 bases lining up with TRBD2. Germline-derived CDR1 and CDR2 are MGHRA and YSYEKL. This CDR3 region has 17 residues. Losses at the gene ends were 1 base for V and 6 bases for J; bases not matched to a gene: 12. The CDR3 region has the DNA TGCGCCAGCAGCCAAGCGGAAGCGGGGGGCGGTTTTAAGACCCAGTACTTC. Translating it yields CASSQAEAGGGFKTQYF.

This chain uses TRBV6-5 with TRBJ2-3, with D maybe TRBD2 (6 bases). CDR1 and CDR2 (germline): MNHEY, SVGAGI. CDR3 length: 15 residues. Trimming took 4 bases from V and 0 from J, leaving 11 bases between them. The CDR3 spells CASSSGTASTDTQYF. The CDR3 nucleotides are TGTGCCAGCAGTTCCGGGACTGCTAGCACAGATACGCAGTATTTT.

About this clone: The germline gene is not matched at one end of the junction; a read error may be the cause. This chain uses TRBV12-3 or TRBV12-4 with TRBJ2-7; weak D call: TRBD1 (6 bases). This CDR3 contains 12 residues. For the CDR3, the DNA is TGTGCCAGCAGTGAGGGACGGGACAAAAGAAATTTC. Its translation: CASSEGRDKRNF.

This chain links TRBV5-1 with TRBJ1-2; possibly TRBD1 for D (6 bases). Germline values: CDR1 SGHRS, CDR2 YFSETQ. V was clipped by 0 bases and J by 6 bases, with 12 bases between them. CDR3 length equals 14 residues. CDR3 sequence reads: CASSLVSGGHGYTF. The CDR3 region has the DNA TGCGCCAGCAGCTTGGTGTCGGGGGGCCATGGCTACACCTTC.

This sequence joins TRBV6-2 or TRBV6-3 and TRBJ2-5, with 14 bases aligning to TRBD2. Germline values: CDR1 MNHEY, CDR2 SVGEGT. The CDR3 runs 16 residues. V shed 4 bases, J shed 6 bases, and the junction held 7 bases outside the gene matches. The CDR3 protein is CASSFRLAGGQKTQYF. In DNA form, the CDR3 reads TGTGCCAGCAGTTTCCGACTAGCGGGGGGGCAAAAGACCCAGTACTTC.

The chain recombines TRBV3-1 (or the pseudogene TRBV3-2) with TRBJ2-2; maybe TRBD2 (6 bases). CDR1 LGHDT and CDR2 YNNKEL come from the germline V gene (reference sequence). Trimming cost V 1 base and J 3 bases, with 12 bases left between them. The CDR3 covers 16 residues. For the CDR3, the DNA is TGTGCCAGCAGCCAAGTTTCGGGGACTCACACCGGGGAGCTGTTTTTT. This gives the protein CASSQVSGTHTGELFF.

V usage is TRBV18 and J usage is TRBJ2-4; 10 nucleotides agree with TRBD1. The V segment lost 2 bases and the J segment 7 bases; nucleotides outside the gene matches: 8. CDR1 KGHSH and CDR2 LQKENI come from the germline V gene. The CDR3 runs 16 residues. The DNA for the CDR3 is TGTGCCAGCTCACCAACCCGGGACAGGGGATGGAACATTCAGTACTTC. Translated: CASSPTRDRGWNIQYF.

The chain carries TRBV30 and TRBJ2-5, with D tentatively TRBD1 or TRBD2 (5 bases each). The CDR3 has 13 residues. CDR1 and CDR2 (germline): GTSNPN, SVGIG (reference sequence). V was pared by 5 bases and J by 7 bases, with 17 bases between. The CDR3 sequence: CAWGGDNDGTQYF. CDR3 DNA sequence: TGTGCCTGGGGGGGAGACAATGACGGGACCCAGTACTTC.

This clone was counted between two and nine times. The chain carries TRBV27 and TRBJ2-7; possible D gene TRBD1, 5 bases. The CDR3 length is 16 residues. Germline-derived CDR1 and CDR2 are MNHEY and SMNVEV (reference sequence). The germline V and J ends were trimmed by 5 bases and 0 bases, with 17 bases remaining between them. CDR3 DNA: TGTGCCAGCAGTCGCTCAGTGGGGCCTAGCTCCTACGAGCAGTACTTC. Its protein is CASSRSVGPSSYEQYF.

The J gene is TRBJ2-5, the V gene TRBV3-1 (or the pseudogene TRBV3-2); D perhaps matches TRBD1 (5 bases). Looked up from germline, CDR1 is LGHDT and CDR2 is YNNKEL (reference sequence). Trimming left V 5 bases short and J 1 base short, with 11 bases between. The CDR3 covers 14 residues. The CDR3 is CASSSKGPQETQYF. CDR3 bases: TGTGCCAGCAGCTCAAAGGGGCCCCAAGAGACCCAGTACTTC.

The rearrangement links TRBV29-1 to TRBJ1-1; D is unclear. V lost 2 bases and J lost 1, with 5 bases in between. Per the germline V gene, CDR1 is SQVTM and CDR2 is ANQGSEA. This CDR3 is built from 12 residues. The CDR3: CSVERGNTEAFF. The DNA of the CDR3 is TGCAGCGTTGAACGGGGGAACACTGAAGCTTTCTTT.

As regards this clone: Other DNA sequences within the sample encode an identical CDR3. The V gene is TRBV3-1 (or the pseudogene TRBV3-2), the J gene TRBJ1-4, with TRBD1 matching over 9 bases. CDR1 is LGHDT, CDR2 YNNKEL, per germline (reference sequence). There are 15 residues in the CDR3. The J segment lost 8 bases and the V segment lost 4 bases, leaving 8 bases of the junction unmatched. This CDR3 is CASSPWGQGNEKLFF. Here the CDR3 DNA reads TGTGCCAGCAGCCCCTGGGGACAGGGAAACGAAAAACTGTTTTTT.